This T cell receptor (beta chain) is from a study of control samples from healthy donors and cancer patients. The V end was cut by 4 bases, the J end by 4 bases, with 7 bases between. The CDR3 runs to 11 residues. Germline lookup yields CDR1 GTSNPN and CDR2 SVGIG (reference sequence). Produced via immunoSEQ multiplex PCR; TCRdb's table is partial and in-frame only. The sample includes about 84,000 clones, around 80% of them seen just once. The chain is built from TRBV30 and TRBJ1-1; D uncertain. The sequencing input was PBMCs. The sequence came from a man aged 60 to 75 with head and neck cancer. The CDR3 protein is CAWNQVTEAFF. The CDR3 bases are TGTGCCTGGAACCAGGTCACTGAAGCTTTCTTT.